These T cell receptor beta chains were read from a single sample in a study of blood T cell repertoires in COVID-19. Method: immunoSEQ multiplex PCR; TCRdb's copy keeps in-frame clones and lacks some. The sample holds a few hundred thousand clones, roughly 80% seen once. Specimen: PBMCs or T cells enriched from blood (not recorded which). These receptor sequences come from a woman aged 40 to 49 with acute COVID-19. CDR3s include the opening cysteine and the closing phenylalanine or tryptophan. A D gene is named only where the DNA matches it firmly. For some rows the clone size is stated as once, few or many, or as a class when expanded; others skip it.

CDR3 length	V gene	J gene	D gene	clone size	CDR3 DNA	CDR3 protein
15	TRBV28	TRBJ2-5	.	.	TGTGCCAGCAGTTTATGGGGAGGCGGGGAAGAGACCCAGTACTTC	CASSLWGGGEETQYF
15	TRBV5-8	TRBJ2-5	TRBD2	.	TGTGCCAGCAGACGGACTAGCGGGTCCCAAGAGACCCAGTACTTC	CASRRTSGSQETQYF
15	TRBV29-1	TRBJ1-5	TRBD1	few	TGCAGCGTTTCGGAGCGGGGACAGGGGTATCAGCCCCAGCATTTT	CSVSERGQGYQPQHF
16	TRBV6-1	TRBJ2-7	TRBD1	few	TGTGCCAGCAGTGTGGATGACAGGGGGGGCACCTACGAGCAGTACTTC	CASSVDDRGGTYEQYF
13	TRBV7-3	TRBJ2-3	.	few	TGTGCCAGCAGCTCGCGGCCGGCGGATACGCAGTATTTT	CASSSRPADTQYF
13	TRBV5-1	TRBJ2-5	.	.	TGCGCCAGCAGCTTGAGGGCAGGGCGGTCCCAGTACTTC	CASSLRAGRSQYF
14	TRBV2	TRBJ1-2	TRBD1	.	TGTGCCAGCAGGCGGGGGGACAGCAACTATGGCTACACCTTC	CASRRGDSNYGYTF
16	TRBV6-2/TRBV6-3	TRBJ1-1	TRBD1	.	TGTGCCAGCAGTTATCAACCGGGACAGGTGAACACTGAAGCTTTCTTT	CASSYQPGQVNTEAFF
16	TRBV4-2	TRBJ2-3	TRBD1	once	TGTGCCAGCAGCCAAGATAACAGGGGGAACGGAGATACGCAGTATTTT	CASSQDNRGNGDTQYF
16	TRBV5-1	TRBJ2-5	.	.	TGCGCCAGCAGCGCCATGACAGGGAGGTTTCAAGAGACCCAGTACTTC	CASSAMTGRFQETQYF
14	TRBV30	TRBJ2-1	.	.	TGTGCCTGGAGTGTACGGAGCGGCTACAATGAGCAGTTCTTC	CAWSVRSGYNEQFF
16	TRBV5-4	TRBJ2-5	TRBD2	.	TGTGCCAGCAGCCCCTTCCGGGGGGGCCGGAAAGAGACCCAGTACTTC	CASSPFRGGRKETQYF
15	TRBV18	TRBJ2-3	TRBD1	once	TGTGCCAGCTCACCAGCGACAGGGGGCACAGATACGCAGTATTTT	CASSPATGGTDTQYF
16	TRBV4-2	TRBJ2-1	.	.	TGTGCCAGCAGCCAATTGGATGCCGGGGCCTACAATGAGCAGTTCTTC	CASSQLDAGAYNEQFF
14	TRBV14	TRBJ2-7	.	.	TGTGCCAGCAGCCATAAGGAGCCTACCTACGAGCAGTACTTC	CASSHKEPTYEQYF
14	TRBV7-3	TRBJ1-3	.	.	TGTGCCAGCAGCTTGGAGGGTTCCGGAAACACCATATATTTT	CASSLEGSGNTIYF
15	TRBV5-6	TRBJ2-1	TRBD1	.	TGTGCCAGCAGCTTAACCCTACAGGGGGCAGGTGAGCAGTTCTTC	CASSLTLQGAGEQFF
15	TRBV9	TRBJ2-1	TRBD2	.	TGTGCCAGCAGCCCCCGACTAGCGGGACGCGATGAGCAGTTCTTC	CASSPRLAGRDEQFF
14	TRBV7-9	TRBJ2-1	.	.	TGTGCCAGCAGCCGAATGCTAGCCAGTAATGAGCAGTTCTTC	CASSRMLASNEQFF
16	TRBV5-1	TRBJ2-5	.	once	TGCGCCAGCAGCCCCCCTAGGGCAGGGCGGATAGAGACCCAGTACTTC	CASSPPRAGRIETQYF
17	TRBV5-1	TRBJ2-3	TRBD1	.	TGCGCCAGCAGCTACAGGGGCTCCGAGGATATCACAGATACGCAGTATTTT	CASSYRGSEDITDTQYF
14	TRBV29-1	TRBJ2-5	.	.	TGCAGCGTTGGGGCCTTACAGGGATGGGAGACCCAGTACTTC	CSVGALQGWETQYF
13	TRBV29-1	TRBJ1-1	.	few	TGCAGCGCCGGGAAACAGGGAAACACTGAAGCTTTCTTT	CSAGKQGNTEAFF
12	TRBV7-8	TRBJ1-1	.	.	TGTGCCAGCAGCTTACACCACGGTTTCGCTTTCTTT	CASSLHHGFAFF
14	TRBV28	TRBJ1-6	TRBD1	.	TGTGCCAGCAGTTGGGGGACAGTTAATTCACCCCTCCACTTT	CASSWGTVNSPLHF
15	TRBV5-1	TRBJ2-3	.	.	TGCGCCAGCAGTGGGGGGCGGGGGCCCACAGATACGCAGTATTTT	CASSGGRGPTDTQYF
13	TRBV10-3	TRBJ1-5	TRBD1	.	TGTGCCATAAGACAGGGGAATAATCAGCCCCAGCATTTT	CAIRQGNNQPQHF
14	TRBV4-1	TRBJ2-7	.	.	TGCGCCAGCAGCCAAGTCATCGAGGGCTACGAGCAGTACTTC	CASSQVIEGYEQYF